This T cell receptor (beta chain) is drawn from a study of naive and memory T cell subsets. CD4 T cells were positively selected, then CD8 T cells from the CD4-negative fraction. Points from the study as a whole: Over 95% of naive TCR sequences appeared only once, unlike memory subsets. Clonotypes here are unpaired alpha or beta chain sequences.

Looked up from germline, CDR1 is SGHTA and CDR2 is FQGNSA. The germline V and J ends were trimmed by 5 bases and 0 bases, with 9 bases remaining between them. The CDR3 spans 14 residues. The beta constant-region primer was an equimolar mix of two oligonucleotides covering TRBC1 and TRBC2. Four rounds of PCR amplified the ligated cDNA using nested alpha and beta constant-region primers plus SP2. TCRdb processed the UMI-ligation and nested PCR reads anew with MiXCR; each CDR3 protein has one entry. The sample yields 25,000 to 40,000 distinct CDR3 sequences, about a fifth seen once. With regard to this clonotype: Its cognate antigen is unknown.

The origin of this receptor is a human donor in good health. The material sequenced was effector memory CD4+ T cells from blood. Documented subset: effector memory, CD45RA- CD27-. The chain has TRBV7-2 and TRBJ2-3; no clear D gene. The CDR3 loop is CASSPIGSTDTQYF. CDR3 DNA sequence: TGTGCCAGCAGCCCCATCGGCAGCACAGATACGCAGTATTTT. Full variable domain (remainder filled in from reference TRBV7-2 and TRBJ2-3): GAGVSQSPSNKVTEKGKDVELRCDPISGHTALYWYRQSLGQGLEFLIYFQGNSAPDKSGLPSDRFSAERTGGSVSTLTIQRTQQEDSAVYLCASSPIGSTDTQYFGPGTRLTVL.